A selection of T cell receptor beta chains follows, all from one sample in a study of vaccination and CD4 T cells after COVID-19. For these receptors, no antigen is known. One entry per CDR3 protein results from TCRdb running MiXCR on the PCR reads. The repertoire has about 8,900 distinct CDR3 sequences, 50% to 80% of them found once; the top ten carry approximately 28%. Sequenced input: CD4+ T cells from blood, cultured in vitro. The receptor source for this set is a human donor who had recovered from COVID-19. Each CDR3 is given with its conserved first and last residue. The D gene is left open where the match is weak. The size entry is marked missing in some rows and otherwise reads once, few, many or a size class.

J gene,clone size,V gene,D gene,CDR3 protein,CDR3 DNA
TRBJ2-1,few,TRBV20-1,TRBD1,CSANDRGLFNEQFF,TGCAGTGCCAATGACAGGGGGCTATTCAATGAGCAGTTCTTC
TRBJ2-1,-,TRBV6-1,TRBD1,CASSRGGQGNSYNEQFF,TGTGCCAGCAGTCGGGGGGGACAGGGGAACTCCTACAATGAGCAGTTCTTC
TRBJ2-3,-,TRBV19,-,CASSSPRDRVGDTQYF,TGTGCCAGTAGTAGCCCCCGGGACCGAGTTGGAGATACGCAGTATTTT
TRBJ1-6,-,TRBV6-5,-,CASSYQIQGGGSPLHF,TGTGCCAGCAGTTACCAAATACAGGGAGGGGGTTCACCCCTCCACTTT
TRBJ1-1,-,TRBV11-2,-,CASSSDAGGTEAFF,TGTGCCAGCAGCTCAGATGCCGGGGGCACTGAAGCTTTCTTT
TRBJ2-2,-,TRBV10-1,-,CASSVSDTGELFF,TGCGCCAGCAGTGTCTCAGACACCGGGGAGCTGTTTTTT
TRBJ2-3,-,TRBV20-1,TRBD1,CSARGDRITDTQYF,TGCAGTGCTAGAGGGGACAGAATCACAGATACGCAGTATTTT
TRBJ1-1,-,TRBV18,TRBD1,CASSPSAGGDTEAFF,TGTGCCAGCTCACCATCGGCAGGGGGGGACACTGAAGCTTTCTTT
TRBJ2-1,-,TRBV27,TRBD2,CASSDRLAGGLYEQFF,TGTGCCAGCAGTGACCGACTAGCGGGGGGCCTGTATGAGCAGTTCTTC
TRBJ1-2,few,TRBV7-9,-,CASSPLTGNYGYTF,TGTGCCAGCAGCCCACTAACAGGGAACTATGGCTACACCTTC
TRBJ1-2,-,TRBV19,-,CASSMGDGLGYTF,TGTGCCAGTAGTATGGGGGACGGGCTTGGCTACACCTTC
TRBJ1-2,few,TRBV20-1,-,CSANTYVGRLRYGYTF,TGCAGTGCCAACACCTACGTAGGGAGGCTAAGGTATGGCTACACCTTC
TRBJ2-1,-,TRBV7-2,-,CASSLDPLDEQFF,TGTGCCAGCAGCTTAGATCCCCTCGATGAGCAGTTCTTC
TRBJ2-6,once,TRBV18,-,CASSPSAGTLGANVLTF,TGTGCCAGCTCACCATCAGCCGGGACCCTGGGGGCCAACGTCCTGACTTTC
TRBJ1-1,few,TRBV6-1,-,CATRTQGGSWTEAFF,TGTGCCACCCGCACACAGGGCGGTTCGTGGACTGAAGCTTTCTTT
TRBJ2-1,-,TRBV6-1,TRBD2,CASTLGTSGGNEQFF,TGTGCCAGCACCCTGGGGACTAGCGGGGGAAATGAGCAGTTCTTC